The rows below give T cell receptor beta chains drawn from one sample of a study of control samples from healthy donors and cancer patients. Profiled with immunoSEQ multiplex PCR; TCRdb holds only in-frame clones, not every one. The sample contains about 69,000 clones, over 65% of which appear only once. Sequenced sample: PBMCs. The receptors here all came from a woman between 50 and 59 years old with lung cancer. The CDR3 runs from the conserved cysteine through the conserved F or W. The D gene is left open where the match is weak. Some rows have no size entry. The others give once, few or many, or a class for an expanded clone.

TRBV5-1,TRBD2,TRBJ2-3,.,CASSLVVPGLAGGPHTQYF,TGCGCCAGCAGCTTGGTTGTGCCGGGACTAGCGGGGGGGCCGCATACGCAGTATTTT
TRBV6-5,.,TRBJ1-1,.,CASSYSFLRGDSEAFF,TGTGCCAGCAGTTACTCCTTCCTCAGGGGAGACTCTGAAGCTTTCTTT
TRBV5-1,.,TRBJ1-6,.,CASSFGQLNSPLHF,TGCGCCAGCAGCTTCGGACAGCTTAATTCACCCCTCCACTTT
TRBV6-5,TRBD2,TRBJ2-3,.,CASSYRGGGTDTQYF,TGTGCCAGCAGTTATCGCGGGGGGGGCACAGATACGCAGTATTTT
TRBV6-5,.,TRBJ2-5,.,CANARADQETQYF,TGTGCCAACGCGCGGGCAGACCAAGAGACCCAGTACTTC
TRBV18,TRBD1,TRBJ2-3,.,CASSETGVTDTQYF,TGTGCCAGCTCAGAGACAGGGGTAACAGATACGCAGTATTTT
TRBV12-3/TRBV12-4,.,TRBJ1-1,.,CASSLTPDTEAFF,TGTGCCAGCAGTTTAACGCCGGACACTGAAGCTTTCTTT
TRBV7-9,TRBD1,TRBJ1-2,.,CASSSDRAMIDGYTF,TGTGCCAGCAGCTCGGACAGGGCAATGATCGATGGCTACACCTTC
TRBV7-8,.,TRBJ2-7,few,CASSLAAWDGSYEQYF,TGTGCCAGCAGCTTAGCCGCATGGGACGGTTCCTACGAGCAGTACTTC
TRBV25-1,.,TRBJ2-2,.,CASSELGGQSTGELFF,TGTGCCAGCAGTGAATTGGGGGGGCAGTCTACCGGGGAGCTGTTTTTT
TRBV28,.,TRBJ1-5,.,CASSLGDNNQPQHF,TGTGCCAGCAGTTTAGGGGATAACAATCAGCCCCAGCATTTT
TRBV7-7,TRBD1,TRBJ2-2,.,CASTLTTGAGELFF,TGTGCCAGCACCTTAACCACAGGGGCCGGGGAGCTGTTTTTT
TRBV5-1,TRBD1,TRBJ2-2,.,CASSFGTGGVGGELFF,TGCGCCAGCAGCTTTGGGACAGGGGGCGTAGGCGGGGAGCTGTTTTTT
TRBV20-1,.,TRBJ1-1,.,CSASGTMNTEAFF,TGCAGTGCTAGTGGGACTATGAACACTGAAGCTTTCTTT
TRBV6-2/TRBV6-3,TRBD1,TRBJ1-2,.,CASSDPGGYYGYTF,TGTGCCAGCAGTGATCCAGGGGGCTACTATGGCTACACCTTC
TRBV2,TRBD1,TRBJ1-3,once,CASSGQGARGNTIYF,TGTGCCAGCAGTGGACAGGGGGCGCGTGGAAACACCATATATTTT
TRBV10-3,TRBD1,TRBJ1-2,.,CAISDRQGAGGYTF,TGTGCCATCAGTGACCGGCAGGGGGCCGGAGGCTACACCTTC
TRBV6-5,TRBD1,TRBJ1-2,.,CASSRQGQASYGYTF,TGTGCCAGCAGTCGTCAGGGACAGGCCAGCTATGGCTACACCTTC
TRBV10-3,TRBD1,TRBJ1-3,.,CAISVGQGTGNTIYF,TGTGCCATCAGTGTGGGACAGGGAACTGGAAACACCATATATTTT
TRBV11-3,.,TRBJ1-3,.,CASSLATQGTIYF,TGTGCCAGCAGCTTAGCTACACAGGGAACCATATATTTT
TRBV7-9,.,TRBJ1-1,.,CASSQGYEAFF,TGTGCCAGCAGCCAGGGATATGAAGCTTTCTTT
TRBV10-3,.,TRBJ1-1,.,CAISESRKGTTEAFF,TGTGCCATCAGTGAGTCTCGGAAGGGGACCACTGAAGCTTTCTTT
TRBV5-6,.,TRBJ1-5,.,CASSFLGVNQPQHF,TGTGCCAGCAGCTTCCTGGGGGTAAATCAGCCCCAGCATTTT
TRBV28,TRBD1,TRBJ2-7,.,CASSSRDRGWDEQYF,TGTGCCAGCAGTTCCCGGGACAGGGGATGGGACGAGCAGTACTTC
TRBV20-1,.,TRBJ1-1,.,CSAGEGTEAFF,TGCAGTGCCGGAGAGGGCACTGAAGCTTTCTTT
TRBV7-2,.,TRBJ1-1,few,CASSFRSGRDTEAFF,TGTGCCAGCAGCTTCAGGTCAGGGCGCGACACTGAAGCTTTCTTT
TRBV2,.,TRBJ1-6,.,CASREGGELHF,TGTGCCAGCAGGGAGGGGGGAGAACTCCACTTT
TRBV27,TRBD2,TRBJ2-3,.,CASRPTGTSGGITDTQYF,TGTGCCAGCAGACCTACCGGGACTAGCGGGGGGATCACAGATACGCAGTATTTT
TRBV7-2,TRBD1,TRBJ1-6,.,CASRQTGENSPLHF,TGTGCCAGCAGACAGACAGGGGAGAATTCACCCCTCCACTTT
TRBV18,.,TRBJ1-4,.,CASSPGRLDEKLFF,TGTGCCAGCTCACCGGGCCGGCTAGATGAAAAACTGTTTTTT
TRBV10-3,.,TRBJ2-5,.,CAISELPMPLVGGQYF,TGTGCCATCAGTGAGTTGCCCATGCCCCTCGTGGGGGGCCAGTACTTC
TRBV3-1/TRBV3-2,.,TRBJ2-7,.,CASSRTVSYEQYF,TGTGCCAGCAGCAGGACAGTCTCCTACGAGCAGTACTTC
TRBV6-2/TRBV6-3,.,TRBJ2-7,few,CASSYSKRYEQYF,TGTGCCAGCAGTTACTCTAAGCGGTACGAGCAGTACTTC
TRBV2,TRBD1,TRBJ1-1,.,CASSDPGGNTEAFF,TGTGCCAGCAGTGACCCAGGGGGCAACACTGAAGCTTTCTTT
TRBV4-3,.,TRBJ2-1,.,CASSQDRGYYNEQFF,TGCGCCAGCAGCCAAGACAGGGGCTACTACAATGAGCAGTTCTTC
TRBV3-1/TRBV3-2,.,TRBJ1-1,.,CASSQESGRAEAFF,TGTGCCAGCAGCCAAGAAAGCGGTAGGGCTGAAGCTTTCTTT
TRBV27,TRBD1,TRBJ1-2,.,CASSHRGGYGYTF,TGTGCCAGCAGTCACAGGGGAGGCTATGGCTACACCTTC
TRBV18,TRBD1,TRBJ2-7,.,CASSDRDRGSDEQYF,TGTGCCAGCTCAGATCGGGACAGGGGGAGCGACGAGCAGTACTTC
TRBV10-3,TRBD2,TRBJ2-1,.,CAIRLAGGQYNEQFF,TGTGCCATTCGACTAGCGGGGGGTCAGTACAATGAGCAGTTCTTC
TRBV30,.,TRBJ1-1,.,CAWSPRAEGTEAFF,TGTGCCTGGAGTCCTCGGGCCGAGGGCACTGAAGCTTTCTTT
TRBV9,.,TRBJ2-3,.,CASSVEGDTQYF,TGTGCCAGCAGCGTCGAGGGGGATACGCAGTATTTT
TRBV24-1,.,TRBJ1-5,.,CATSEDTTSNQPQHF,TGTGCCACCAGTGAGGACACCACTAGCAATCAGCCCCAGCATTTT